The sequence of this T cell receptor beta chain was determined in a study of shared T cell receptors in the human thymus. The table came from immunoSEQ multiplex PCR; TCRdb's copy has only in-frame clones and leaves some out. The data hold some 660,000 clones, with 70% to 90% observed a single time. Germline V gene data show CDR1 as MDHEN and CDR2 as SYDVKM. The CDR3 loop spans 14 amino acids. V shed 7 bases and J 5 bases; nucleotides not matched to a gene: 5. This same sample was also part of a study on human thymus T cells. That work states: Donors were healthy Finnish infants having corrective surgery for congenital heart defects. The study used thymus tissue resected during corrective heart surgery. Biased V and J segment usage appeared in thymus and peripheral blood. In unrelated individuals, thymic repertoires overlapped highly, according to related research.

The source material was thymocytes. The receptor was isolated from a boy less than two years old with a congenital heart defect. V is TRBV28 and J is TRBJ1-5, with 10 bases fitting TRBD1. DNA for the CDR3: TGTGCCAGCAAGCGGGGACAGGGGCATCAGCCCCAGCATTTT. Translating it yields CASKRGQGHQPQHF.